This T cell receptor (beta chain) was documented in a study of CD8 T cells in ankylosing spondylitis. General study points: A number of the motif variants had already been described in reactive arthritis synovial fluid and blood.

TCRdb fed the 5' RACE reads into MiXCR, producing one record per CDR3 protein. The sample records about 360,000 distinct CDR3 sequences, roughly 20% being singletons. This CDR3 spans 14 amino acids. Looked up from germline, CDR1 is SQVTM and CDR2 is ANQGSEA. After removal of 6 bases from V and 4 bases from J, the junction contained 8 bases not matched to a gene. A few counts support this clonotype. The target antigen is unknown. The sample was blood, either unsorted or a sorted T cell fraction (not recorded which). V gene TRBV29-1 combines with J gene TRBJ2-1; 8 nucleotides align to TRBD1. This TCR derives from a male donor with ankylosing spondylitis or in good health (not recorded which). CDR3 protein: CSVNQGALYNEQFF. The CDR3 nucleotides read TGCAGCGTAAACCAGGGGGCGTTGTACAATGAGCAGTTCTTC.